One sample yielded the 29 T cell receptor beta chains listed below, sequenced in a study of cytomegalovirus exposure and HLA in healthy donors. The PCR had 60 Vbeta and 13 Jbeta primers. TCRdb keeps only in-frame clones here, not all; method: immunoSEQ multiplex PCR. The sample gives 100,000 or so clones, approximately 69% of which show up once; more than 2.5% is in the top ten. The specimen was PBMCs. The receptors here all came from a man under 40 in good health and CMV-seronegative.

The J gene is TRBJ2-7, the V gene TRBV18; D remains ambiguous. The CDR3 extends over 15 amino acids. Trimming removed 0 bases at V and 3 bases at J, with 12 bases between. Germline assignment: CDR1 KGHSH and CDR2 LQKENI. CDR3 DNA: TGTGCCAGCTCACCACCGTCAGGATTGATCTACGAGCAGTACTTC. Encoded protein: CASSPPSGLIYEQYF.

CDR3 sequence reads: CASSHISTGQNYGYTF. The CDR3 bases are TGCGCCAGCAGCCACATCTCGACAGGTCAGAACTATGGCTACACCTTC. The gene calls are TRBV4-3 and TRBJ1-2, with a weak D call TRBD1 (6 bases). The germline gives CDR1 LGHNA, CDR2 YSLEER. V gave up 3 bases and J gave up 2 bases, with 16 bases separating them. The CDR3 is 16 residues long.

The chain uses TRBV10-3 and TRBJ1-1, with D possibly being TRBD1 (5 bases). The CDR3 consists of 12 residues. Trimming took 6 bases from V and 12 from J, leaving 17 bases between them. The germline V gene has CDR1 ENHRY and CDR2 SYGVKD. The CDR3 loop reads CAIREGPLPPFF. CDR3 coding DNA: TGTGCCATCAGGGAGGGGCCCTTACCCCCTTTCTTT.

The count of this clone is one. The chain is built from TRBV7-2 and TRBJ2-7; 10 nucleotides align to TRBD1. V lost 8 bases, J lost 2 bases, and 6 bases stayed unmatched. CDR3 length: 14 residues. In germline, CDR1 is SGHTA, CDR2 FQGNSA. CDR3 sequence (DNA): TGTGCCAGCGGCCCCGGGACAGGGGCCTACGAGCAGTACTTC. This gives the protein CASGPGTGAYEQYF.

V usage is TRBV14 and J usage is TRBJ2-1; TRBD1 might be the D (6 bases). Trimming removed 4 bases from V and 6 bases from J, with 13 bases in between. Per germline, CDR1 SGHDN and CDR2 FVKESK. The CDR3 length is 14 residues. The CDR3 region has the DNA TGTGCCAGCAGCCCCCAAACCAGGGGCAATGAGCAGTTCTTC. Translating it yields CASSPQTRGNEQFF. The variable domain in full, with the rest retrieved from reference TRBV14 and TRBJ2-1, is EAGVTQFPSHSVIEKGQTVTLRCDPISGHDNLYWYRRVMGKEIKFLLHFVKESKQDESGMPNNRFLAERTGGTYSTLKVQPAELEDSGVYFCASSPQTRGNEQFFGPGTRLTVL.

Here the CDR3 reads CASSFSHSSGANVLTF. CDR3 in DNA: TGTGCCAGCAGTTTTTCTCATAGCTCTGGGGCCAACGTCCTGACTTTC. The rearrangement uses TRBV28 and TRBJ2-6; D is ambiguous. Germline V lookup: CDR1 MDHEN, CDR2 SYDVKM. There are 16 residues in the CDR3. With 3 bases removed from V and 0 bases from J, the gap between germline ends came to 9 bases.

This clone was counted a few times. This chain connects TRBV29-1 to TRBJ1-2, with D possibly matching TRBD1 (6 bases). V shed 5 bases and J shed 8 bases, with 21 bases lying between them. Per the germline V gene, CDR1 is SQVTM and CDR2 is ANQGSEA. This CDR3 is 14 amino acids long. The CDR3 nucleotides read TGCAGCGTTCTGCGAGGGGGGGGTTTAGAGGGCTACACCTTC. Its translation: CSVLRGGGLEGYTF.

This rearrangement joins TRBV5-1 to TRBJ1-3, with no clear D. Trimming cost V 4 bases and J 0 bases, with 14 bases left between them. Germline V gene data show CDR1 as SGHRS and CDR2 as YFSETQ. This CDR3 has 16 amino acids. CDR3 nucleotides: TGCGCCAGCAGCCCTGACGCGGCTTACTCTGGAAACACCATATATTTT. It yields the protein CASSPDAAYSGNTIYF.

The chain combines TRBV19 with TRBJ1-2; D gene uncertain. CDR1 is LNHDA, CDR2 SQIVND, per germline (reference sequence). V lost 3 bases, J lost 2 bases, and 10 bases lay in between. The CDR3 is made up of 14 amino acids. As DNA, the CDR3 is TGTGCCAGTAGTATGCGACAAAAGAACTATGGCTACACCTTC. Protein product: CASSMRQKNYGYTF. Full variable domain (outside the CDR3, taken from reference TRBV19 and TRBJ1-2): DGGITQSPKYLFRKEGQNVTLSCEQNLNHDAMYWYRQDPGQGLRLIYYSQIVNDFQKGDIAEGYSVSREKKESFPLTVTSAQKNPTAFYLCASSMRQKNYGYTFGSGTRLTVV.

This chain uses TRBV9 with TRBJ2-2, with unresolved D. The germline CDR1 and CDR2 sequences are SGDLS and YYNGEE. The CDR3 is made up of 12 amino acids. The germline V and J ends were trimmed by 4 bases and 4 bases, with 5 bases remaining between them. CDR3 amino acids: CASSPRTGELFF. In nucleotides, the CDR3 is TGTGCCAGCAGCCCTCGCACCGGGGAGCTGTTTTTT.

CDR3 sequence: CASSLRGTGGPGYTF. CDR3 nucleotides: TGTGCCAGCAGCTTACGAGGGACAGGCGGGCCTGGCTACACCTTC. The chain joins TRBV7-8 to TRBJ1-2; 8 nucleotides match TRBD1. The length of the CDR3 is 15 residues. Germline V CDR1 and CDR2: SGHVS, FQNEAQ. V lost 2 bases to trimming and J lost 7 bases; unmatched junction nucleotides: 9.

The chain combines TRBV27 with TRBJ1-6; the D is unclear. CDR1 is MNHEY, CDR2 SMNVEV, per germline (reference sequence). This CDR3 contains 15 residues. The ends were cut back, 6 bases at V and 7 bases at J, with 16 bases in the middle. For the CDR3, the DNA is TGTGCCAGCAGAACCCAGGTCCATCCAAATTCACCCCTCCACTTT. Protein: CASRTQVHPNSPLHF.

On this clone itself: Mismatch with germline at one junction end may stem from a read error. The rearrangement links TRBV6-1 to TRBJ2-1; D possibly corresponds to TRBD2 (5 bases). The germline gives CDR1 MNHNS, CDR2 SASEGT. This CDR3 has 16 residues. CDR3 nucleotides: TGTGCCAGCAGTGAAGGCCGGGAAGGCTCCCACAATGAGCAGTTCTTC. Protein product: CASSEGREGSHNEQFF.

V and J are TRBV19 and TRBJ1-2; 7 nucleotides align to TRBD1. V gave up 0 bases and J gave up 1 base; unmatched junction bases: 2. Germline V gene lookup returns CDR1 LNHDA and CDR2 SQIVND (reference sequence). This CDR3 is 15 amino acids long. The CDR3 bases are TGTGCCAGTAGTATAGATCGACAGGGTAACTATGGCTACACCTTC. Amino acid sequence: CASSIDRQGNYGYTF.

The chain links TRBV14 to TRBJ1-5, with no clear D. CDR3 size: 12 residues. The V end lost 5 bases, the J end lost 3 bases, and 5 bases lay between the germline ends. Germline V gene sequence: CDR1 SGHDN, CDR2 FVKESK. CDR3 sequence (DNA): TGTGCCAGCAGCTACTACAATCAGCCCCAGCATTTT. As protein: CASSYYNQPQHF.

V usage is TRBV6-1 and J usage is TRBJ1-5, with no clear D. CDR1 and CDR2 from the germline V gene are MNHNS and SASEGT. The CDR3 is 12 amino acids. Trimming pared 8 bases from V and 5 bases from J, leaving 10 bases between. The CDR3 DNA is TGTGCCAGCGCGATATTACATCAGCCCCAGCATTTT. It is translated as CASAILHQPQHF.

V is TRBV4-3 and J is TRBJ2-3; 14 bases match TRBD2. CDR1 is LGHNA, CDR2 YSLEER, per germline. J lost 5 bases, V lost 4 bases, and 8 bases had no gene match. The CDR3 is 17 residues long. The CDR3 reads CASSPLGLAGDGDTQYF. As DNA, the CDR3 is TGCGCCAGCAGCCCCCTGGGACTAGCGGGAGACGGAGATACGCAGTATTTT.

This chain links TRBV5-6 with TRBJ1-1, with TRBD1 as a possible D gene (5 bases). Germline CDR1 reads SGHDT; CDR2 reads YYEEEE. Trimming removed 1 base at V and 1 base at J, with 11 bases between. CDR3 length: 15 residues. CDR3 sequence: CASSLFGAANTEAFF. CDR3 DNA: TGTGCCAGCAGCTTGTTTGGGGCGGCGAACACTGAAGCTTTCTTT. Full variable domain (remainder filled in from reference TRBV5-6 and TRBJ1-1): DAGVTQSPTHLIKTRGQQVTLRCSPKSGHDTVSWYQQALGQGPQFIFQYYEEEERQRGNFPDRFSGHQFPNYSSELNVNALLLGDSALYLCASSLFGAANTEAFFGQGTRLTVV.

J is TRBJ2-7 and V is TRBV28, with 9 positions matching TRBD1. The J segment lost 4 bases and the V segment lost 6 bases, leaving 4 bases of the junction unmatched. The CDR3 is made up of 13 amino acids. Germline CDR1 is MDHEN and CDR2 is SYDVKM. The CDR3 protein is CASRGQGPYEQYF. The CDR3 DNA reads TGTGCCAGCAGGGGACAGGGCCCGTACGAGCAGTACTTC.

This chain uses TRBV5-5 with TRBJ1-1; a weak D match, TRBD1 (6 bases). The CDR3 covers 14 residues. V was shortened by 2 bases and J by 2 bases, with 10 bases between the two germline ends. Germline V gene data show CDR1 as SGHKS and CDR2 as YYEKEE (reference sequence). CDR3 protein: CASSFQGINTEAFF. CDR3 bases: TGTGCCAGCAGCTTTCAGGGGATTAACACTGAAGCTTTCTTT.

This clone was seen more than once but under ten times. The CDR3 DNA follows: TGTGCCAGCAGCTTCCGGTCCTACGAGCAGTACTTC. The encoded protein is CASSFRSYEQYF. The rearrangement links TRBV7-6 to TRBJ2-7; D not resolved. Trimming took 3 bases from V and 1 from J, leaving 4 bases between them. Germline-derived CDR1 and CDR2 are SGHVS and FNYEAQ. This CDR3 region has 12 residues.

The J gene is TRBJ2-7, the V gene TRBV6-6; possibly TRBD2 for D (5 bases). Looked up from germline, CDR1 is MNHNY and CDR2 is SVGAGI (reference sequence). The ends were cut back, 7 bases at V and 0 bases at J, with 10 bases in the middle. This CDR3 comprises 13 residues. The CDR3, as DNA: TGTGCCAGCACGGACCGGGGCTCCTACGAGCAGTACTTC. It is translated as CASTDRGSYEQYF.

The J gene is TRBJ1-4, the V gene TRBV20-1; D remains unclear. Between the trimmed V and J ends, which lost 6 bases and 8 bases, there was a span of 10 bases. From germline, CDR1 is DFQATT and CDR2 SNEGSKA (reference sequence). This CDR3 comprises 11 residues. The CDR3 sequence: CSAYFREKLFF. CDR3 nucleotides: TGCAGTGCCTACTTTCGAGAAAAACTGTTTTTT.

The chain has TRBV6-1 and TRBJ2-7; D may be TRBD2 (5 bases). The CDR3 totals 14 residues. Germline CDR1 MNHNS, CDR2 SASEGT. Between the trimmed V and J ends, which lost 1 base and 0 bases, there was a span of 7 bases. CDR3 DNA: TGTGCCAGCAGTGAAGTTGGGAGCTCCTACGAGCAGTACTTC. It is translated as CASSEVGSSYEQYF.

This clone turned up a few times. This chain's CDR3 is CSVQDSTNYGYTF. In DNA, the CDR3 is TGCAGCGTTCAGGACAGTACTAACTATGGCTACACCTTC. This rearrangement joins TRBV29-1 to TRBJ1-2; D perhaps matches TRBD1 (6 bases). Trimming shortened V by 5 bases and J by 0 bases, and 10 bases separated the two germline ends. CDR1 SQVTM and CDR2 ANQGSEA come from the germline V gene. CDR3 length: 13 amino acids.

This sequence joins TRBV11-1 and TRBJ2-2; 7 positions match TRBD1. The trim removed 6 bases at V and 1 base at J, leaving 8 bases unmatched. Germline V gives CDR1 SGHAT, CDR2 FQDESV (reference sequence). This CDR3 contains 16 residues. CDR3 region: CASSWGQFMNTGELFF. CDR3 DNA sequence: TGTGCCAGCAGTTGGGGACAGTTCATGAACACCGGGGAGCTGTTTTTT.

This rearrangement joins TRBV5-6 to TRBJ2-3; possibly TRBD2 for D (6 bases). V was shortened by 0 bases and J by 2 bases, with 16 bases between the two germline ends. The CDR3 totals 17 residues. The germline CDR1 and CDR2 sequences are SGHDT and YYEEEE. This CDR3 is CASSLAVRGGPTDTQYF. The CDR3 nucleotides read TGTGCCAGCAGCTTGGCCGTACGGGGAGGTCCCACAGATACGCAGTATTTT.

This clone was seen a handful of times. The chain couples TRBV10-3 to TRBJ2-3, with TRBD2 matching 7 bases. Germline V gene sequence: CDR1 ENHRY, CDR2 SYGVKD. CDR3 length: 14 amino acids. V was pared by 10 bases and J by 2 bases, with 9 bases of the junction left unmatched. The CDR3 here is CASHGRPNTDTQYF. In DNA, the CDR3 is TGTGCCAGCCACGGGAGGCCCAACACAGATACGCAGTATTTT.

This chain links TRBV4-3 with TRBJ1-5; TRBD1 aligns across 8 bases. With 3 bases clipped from V and 4 bases from J, the junction kept 8 bases outside the gene matches. The germline gives CDR1 LGHNA, CDR2 YSLEER. The CDR3 consists of 16 residues. The CDR3 sequence is CASSQARTGRNQPQHF. CDR3 DNA sequence: TGCGCCAGCAGCCAGGCTCGGACAGGGCGTAATCAGCCCCAGCATTTT.